This T cell receptor beta chain was identified during a study of blood T cell repertoires in COVID-19. This CDR3 is 13 amino acids long. The V and J ends lost 5 bases and 2 bases, in that order; junction bases with no gene match: 6. Germline V gives CDR1 GTSNPN, CDR2 SVGIG (reference sequence). Methods used by the authors: Counts of nucleated cells, estimated from reference gene primer amplification, were obtained. Clones were read by immunoSEQ multiplex PCR, and TCRdb kept only the in-frame ones, dropping some. Clonal size and the V and J genes are those of that table, whereas D and trimming came from the DNA. The sample holds 140,000 or so clones, 80% to 90% seen once.

The sequenced sample consisted of PBMCs or T cells enriched from blood (not recorded which). The clonotype originates from a man aged 55 to 70 who had recovered from COVID-19. J is TRBJ2-7 and V is TRBV30; the match to TRBD1 covers 7 bases. The CDR3 region is CAWGHRGTYEQYF. CDR3 coding DNA: TGTGCCTGGGGCCACAGGGGCACCTACGAGCAGTACTTC.